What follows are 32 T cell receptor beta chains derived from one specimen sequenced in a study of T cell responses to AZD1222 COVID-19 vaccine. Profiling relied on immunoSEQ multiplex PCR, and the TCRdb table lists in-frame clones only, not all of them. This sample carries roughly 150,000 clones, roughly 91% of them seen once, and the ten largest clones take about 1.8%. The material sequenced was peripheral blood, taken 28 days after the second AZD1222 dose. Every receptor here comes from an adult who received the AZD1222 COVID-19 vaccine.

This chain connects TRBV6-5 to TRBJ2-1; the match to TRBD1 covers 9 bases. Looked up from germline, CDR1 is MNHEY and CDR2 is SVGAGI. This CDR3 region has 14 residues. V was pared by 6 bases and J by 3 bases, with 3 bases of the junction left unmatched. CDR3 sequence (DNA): TGTGCCAGCAGACGACAGGGGGACTACAATGAGCAGTTCTTC. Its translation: CASRRQGDYNEQFF.

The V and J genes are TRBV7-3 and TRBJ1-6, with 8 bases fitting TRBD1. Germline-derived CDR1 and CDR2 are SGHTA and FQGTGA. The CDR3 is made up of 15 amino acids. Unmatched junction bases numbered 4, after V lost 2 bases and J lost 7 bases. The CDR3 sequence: CASSLGGQGNSPLHF. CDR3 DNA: TGTGCCAGCAGCTTAGGTGGACAGGGAAATTCACCCCTCCACTTT.

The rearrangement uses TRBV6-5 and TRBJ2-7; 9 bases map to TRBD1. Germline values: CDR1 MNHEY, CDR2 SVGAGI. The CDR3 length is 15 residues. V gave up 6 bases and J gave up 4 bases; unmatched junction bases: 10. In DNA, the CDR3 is TGTGCCAGCAGAGCGCTCGGGACAGGGATATACGAGCAGTACTTC. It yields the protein CASRALGTGIYEQYF.

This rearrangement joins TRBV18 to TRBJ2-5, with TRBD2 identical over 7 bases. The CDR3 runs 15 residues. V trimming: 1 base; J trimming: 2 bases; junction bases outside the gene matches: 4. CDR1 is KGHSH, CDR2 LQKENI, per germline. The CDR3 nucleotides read TGTGCCAGCTCACCACTAACGGGAGGTCAAGAGACCCAGTACTTC. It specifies CASSPLTGGQETQYF.

CDR3 amino acids: CAISGQGSRLLETQYF. The DNA for the CDR3 is TGTGCCATCAGTGGTCAAGGTTCCCGACTGCTGGAGACCCAGTACTTC. V and J are TRBV10-3 and TRBJ2-5; D uncertain. The V end lost 4 bases, the J end lost 5 bases, and 20 bases lay between the germline ends. This CDR3 comprises 16 residues. CDR1 and CDR2 from the germline V gene are ENHRY and SYGVKD.

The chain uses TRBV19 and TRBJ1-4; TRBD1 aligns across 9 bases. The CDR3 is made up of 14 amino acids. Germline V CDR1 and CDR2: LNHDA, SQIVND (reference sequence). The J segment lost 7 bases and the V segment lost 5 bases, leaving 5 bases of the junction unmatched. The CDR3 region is CASSRGQGFEKLFF. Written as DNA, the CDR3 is TGTGCCAGTAGTCGGGGACAGGGATTTGAAAAACTGTTTTTT.

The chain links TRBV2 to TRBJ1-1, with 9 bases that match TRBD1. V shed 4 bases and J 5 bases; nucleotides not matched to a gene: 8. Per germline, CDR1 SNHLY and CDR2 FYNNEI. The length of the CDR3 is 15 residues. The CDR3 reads CASSGLTGGKTEAFF. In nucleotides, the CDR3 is TGTGCCAGCAGTGGGTTGACAGGGGGAAAGACTGAAGCTTTCTTT. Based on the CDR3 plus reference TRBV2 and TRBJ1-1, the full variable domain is EPEVTQTPSHQVTQMGQEVILRCVPISNHLYFYWYRQILGQKVEFLVSFYNNEISEKSEIFDDQFSVERPDGSNFTLKIRSTKLEDSAMYFCASSGLTGGKTEAFFGQGTRLTVV.

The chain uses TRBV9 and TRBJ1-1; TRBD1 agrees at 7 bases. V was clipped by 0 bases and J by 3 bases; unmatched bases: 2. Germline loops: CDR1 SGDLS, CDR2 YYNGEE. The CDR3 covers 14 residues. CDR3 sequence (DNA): TGTGCCAGCAGCGTAGGACAGGGTGACACTGAAGCTTTCTTT. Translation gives CASSVGQGDTEAFF.

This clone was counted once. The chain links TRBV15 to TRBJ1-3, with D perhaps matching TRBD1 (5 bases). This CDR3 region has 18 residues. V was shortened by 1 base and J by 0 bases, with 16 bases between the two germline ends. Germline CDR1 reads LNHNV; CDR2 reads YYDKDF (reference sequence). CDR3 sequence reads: CATSRAWSGPSSGNTIYF. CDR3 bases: TGTGCCACCAGCAGAGCTTGGTCAGGGCCCAGCTCTGGAAACACCATATATTTT.

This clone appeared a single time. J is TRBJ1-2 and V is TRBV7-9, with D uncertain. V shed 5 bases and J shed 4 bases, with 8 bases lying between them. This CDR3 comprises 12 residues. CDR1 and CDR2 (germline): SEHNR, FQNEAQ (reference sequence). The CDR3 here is CASSATSYGYTF. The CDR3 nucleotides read TGTGCCAGCAGCGCCACCAGCTATGGCTACACCTTC.

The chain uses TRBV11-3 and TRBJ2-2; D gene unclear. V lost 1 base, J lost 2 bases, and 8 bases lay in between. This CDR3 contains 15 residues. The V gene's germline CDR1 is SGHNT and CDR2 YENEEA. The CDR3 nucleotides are TGTGCCAGCAGCTTAGGGGCTCTTAACACCGGGGAGCTGTTTTTT. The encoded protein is CASSLGALNTGELFF. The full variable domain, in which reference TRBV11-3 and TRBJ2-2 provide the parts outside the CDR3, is EAGVVQSPRYKIIEKKQPVAFWCNPISGHNTLYWYLQNLGQGPELLIRYENEEAVDDSQLPKDRFSAERLKGVDSTLKIQPAELGDSAVYLCASSLGALNTGELFFGEGSRLTVL.

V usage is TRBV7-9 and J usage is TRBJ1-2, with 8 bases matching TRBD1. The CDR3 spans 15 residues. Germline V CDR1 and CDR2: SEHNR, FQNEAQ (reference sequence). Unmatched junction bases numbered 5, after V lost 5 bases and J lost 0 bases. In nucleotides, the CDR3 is TGTGCCAGCAGCGGGCAGGGGGCCTCTAACTATGGCTACACCTTC. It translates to CASSGQGASNYGYTF.

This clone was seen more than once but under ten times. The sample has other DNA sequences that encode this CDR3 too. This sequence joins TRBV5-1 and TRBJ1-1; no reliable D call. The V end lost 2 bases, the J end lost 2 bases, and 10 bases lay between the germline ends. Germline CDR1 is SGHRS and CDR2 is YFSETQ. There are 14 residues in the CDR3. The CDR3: CASSFSGGNTEAFF. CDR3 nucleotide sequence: TGCGCCAGCAGCTTCTCGGGCGGAAACACTGAAGCTTTCTTT.

The CDR3 loop reads CASSLPAGSYEQYF. The CDR3 DNA is TGTGCCAGCAGCTTACCCGCGGGGTCCTACGAGCAGTACTTC. The chain is built from TRBV11-2 and TRBJ2-7; tentatively, D is TRBD2 (6 bases). The CDR3 covers 14 residues. Per germline, CDR1 SGHAT and CDR2 FQNNGV. V was cut by 2 bases and J by 1 base, with 9 bases left in between.

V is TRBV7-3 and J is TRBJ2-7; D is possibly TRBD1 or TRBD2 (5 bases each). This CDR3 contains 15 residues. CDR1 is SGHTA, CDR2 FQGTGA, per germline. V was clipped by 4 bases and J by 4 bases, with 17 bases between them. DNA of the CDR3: TGTGCCAGCAGCTCAACCCCGGGACCGAGATACGAGCAGTACTTC. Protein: CASSSTPGPRYEQYF.

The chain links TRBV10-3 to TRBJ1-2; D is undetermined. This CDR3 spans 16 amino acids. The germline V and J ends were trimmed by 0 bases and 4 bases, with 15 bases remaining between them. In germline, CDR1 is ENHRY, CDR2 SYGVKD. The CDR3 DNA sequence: TGTGCCATCAGTGAGTCAGGTTGGACGGCCAGCTATGGCTACACCTTC. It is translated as CAISESGWTASYGYTF.

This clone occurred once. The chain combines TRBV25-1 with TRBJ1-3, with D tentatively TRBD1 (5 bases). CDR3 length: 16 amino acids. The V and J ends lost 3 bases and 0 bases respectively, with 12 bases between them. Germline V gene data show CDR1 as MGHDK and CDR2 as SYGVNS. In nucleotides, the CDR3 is TGTGCCAGCAGTGATGGCCGGGGCAGCTCTGGAAACACCATATATTTT. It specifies CASSDGRGSSGNTIYF. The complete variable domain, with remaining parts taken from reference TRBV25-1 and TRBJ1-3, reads EADIYQTPRYLVIGTGKKITLECSQTMGHDKMYWYQQDPGMELHLIHYSYGVNSTEKGDLSSESTVSRIRTEHFPLTLESARPSHTSQYLCASSDGRGSSGNTIYFGEGSWLTVV.

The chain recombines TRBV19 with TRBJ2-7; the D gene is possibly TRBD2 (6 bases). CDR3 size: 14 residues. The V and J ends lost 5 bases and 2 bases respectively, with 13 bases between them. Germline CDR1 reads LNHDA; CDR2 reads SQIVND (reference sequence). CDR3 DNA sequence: TGTGCCAGTAGTTCACGGGACTCACCCTACGAGCAGTACTTC. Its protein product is CASSSRDSPYEQYF.

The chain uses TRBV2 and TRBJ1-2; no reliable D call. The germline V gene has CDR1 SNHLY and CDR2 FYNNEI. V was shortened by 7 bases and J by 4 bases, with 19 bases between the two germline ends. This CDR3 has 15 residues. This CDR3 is CASTALGEAGYGYTF. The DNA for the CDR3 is TGTGCCAGCACCGCGCTTGGGGAGGCTGGCTATGGCTACACCTTC.

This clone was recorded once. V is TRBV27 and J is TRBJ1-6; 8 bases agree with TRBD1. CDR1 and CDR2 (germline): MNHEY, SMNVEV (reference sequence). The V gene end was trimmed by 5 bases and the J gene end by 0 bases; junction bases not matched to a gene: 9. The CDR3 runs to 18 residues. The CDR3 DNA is TGTGCCAGCAGTCAAGGGACAGGCGGTACCTCCTATAATTCACCCCTCCACTTT. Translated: CASSQGTGGTSYNSPLHF.

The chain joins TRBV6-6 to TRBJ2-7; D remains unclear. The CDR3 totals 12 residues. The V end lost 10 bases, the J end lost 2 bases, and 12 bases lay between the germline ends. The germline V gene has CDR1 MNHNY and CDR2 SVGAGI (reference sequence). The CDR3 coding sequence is TGTGCCACCAGGCGAGAGCCCTACGAGCAGTACTTC. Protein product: CATRREPYEQYF.

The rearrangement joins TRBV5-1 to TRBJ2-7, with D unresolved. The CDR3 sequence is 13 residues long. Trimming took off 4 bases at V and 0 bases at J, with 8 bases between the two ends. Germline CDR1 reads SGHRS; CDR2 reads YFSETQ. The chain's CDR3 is CASSQQPSYEQYF. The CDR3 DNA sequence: TGCGCCAGCAGCCAGCAGCCCTCCTACGAGCAGTACTTC.

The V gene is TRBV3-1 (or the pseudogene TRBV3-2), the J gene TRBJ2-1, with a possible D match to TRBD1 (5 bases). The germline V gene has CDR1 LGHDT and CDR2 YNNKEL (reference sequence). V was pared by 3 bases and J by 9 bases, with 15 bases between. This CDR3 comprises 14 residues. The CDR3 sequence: CASSHGQGGSEQFF. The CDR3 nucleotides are TGTGCCAGCAGCCACGGGCAGGGTGGAAGTGAGCAGTTCTTC.

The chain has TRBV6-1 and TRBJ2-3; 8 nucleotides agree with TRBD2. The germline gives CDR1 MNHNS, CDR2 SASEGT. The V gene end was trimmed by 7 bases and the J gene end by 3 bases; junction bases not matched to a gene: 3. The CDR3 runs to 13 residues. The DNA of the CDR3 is TGTGCCAGCATCCGGGAGGGTACAGATACGCAGTATTTT. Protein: CASIREGTDTQYF.

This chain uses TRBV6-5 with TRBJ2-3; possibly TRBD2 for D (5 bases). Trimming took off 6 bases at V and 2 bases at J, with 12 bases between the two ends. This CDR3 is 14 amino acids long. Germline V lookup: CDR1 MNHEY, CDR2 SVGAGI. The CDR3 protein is CASRRTPYTDTQYF. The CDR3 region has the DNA TGTGCCAGCAGGCGGACTCCTTACACAGATACGCAGTATTTT.

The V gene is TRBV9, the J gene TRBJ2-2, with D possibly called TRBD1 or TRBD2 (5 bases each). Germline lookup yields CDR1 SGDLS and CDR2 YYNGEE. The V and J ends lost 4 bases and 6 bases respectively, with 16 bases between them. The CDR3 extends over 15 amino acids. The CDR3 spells CASSSGTGQPGELFF. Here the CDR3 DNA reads TGTGCCAGCAGCTCCGGGACGGGTCAACCCGGGGAGCTGTTTTTT.

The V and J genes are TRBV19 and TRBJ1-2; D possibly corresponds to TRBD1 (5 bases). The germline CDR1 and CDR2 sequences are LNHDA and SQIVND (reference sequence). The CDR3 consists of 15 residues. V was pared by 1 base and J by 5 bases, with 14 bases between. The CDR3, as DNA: TGTGCCAGTAGTATAGGCAGAGGGGTAGGTTATGGCTACACCTTC. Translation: CASSIGRGVGYGYTF.

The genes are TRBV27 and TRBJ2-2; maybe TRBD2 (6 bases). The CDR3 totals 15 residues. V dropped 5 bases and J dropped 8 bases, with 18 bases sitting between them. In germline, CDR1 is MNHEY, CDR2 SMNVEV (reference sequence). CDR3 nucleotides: TGTGCCAGCAGTCTAGGGGACTCTTCTACTGGGGAGCTGTTTTTT. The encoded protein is CASSLGDSSTGELFF.

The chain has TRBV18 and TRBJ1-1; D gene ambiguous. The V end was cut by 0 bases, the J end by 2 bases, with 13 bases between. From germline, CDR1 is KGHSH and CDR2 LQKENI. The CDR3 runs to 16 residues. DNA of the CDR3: TGTGCCAGCTCACCACCCGCGGCAGCCTCTAACACTGAAGCTTTCTTT. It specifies CASSPPAAASNTEAFF.

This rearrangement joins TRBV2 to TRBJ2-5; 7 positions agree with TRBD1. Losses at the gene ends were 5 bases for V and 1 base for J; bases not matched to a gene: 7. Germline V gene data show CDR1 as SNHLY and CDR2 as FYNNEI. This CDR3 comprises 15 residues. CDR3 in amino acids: CASSKGQHFQETQYF. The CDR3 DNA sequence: TGTGCCAGCAGTAAGGGACAGCATTTCCAAGAGACCCAGTACTTC.

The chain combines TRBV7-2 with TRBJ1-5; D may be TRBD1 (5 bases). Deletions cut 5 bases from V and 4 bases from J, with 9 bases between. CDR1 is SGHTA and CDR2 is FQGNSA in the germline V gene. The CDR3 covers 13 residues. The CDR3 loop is CASSPHRNQPQHF. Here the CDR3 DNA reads TGTGCCAGCAGCCCCCACAGGAATCAGCCCCAGCATTTT.

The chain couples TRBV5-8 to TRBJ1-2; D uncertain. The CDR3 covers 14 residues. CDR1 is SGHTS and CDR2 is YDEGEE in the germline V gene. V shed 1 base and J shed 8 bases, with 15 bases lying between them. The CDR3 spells CASSLSSPGSGYTF. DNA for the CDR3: TGTGCCAGCAGCTTGAGTTCTCCCGGGAGCGGCTACACCTTC.